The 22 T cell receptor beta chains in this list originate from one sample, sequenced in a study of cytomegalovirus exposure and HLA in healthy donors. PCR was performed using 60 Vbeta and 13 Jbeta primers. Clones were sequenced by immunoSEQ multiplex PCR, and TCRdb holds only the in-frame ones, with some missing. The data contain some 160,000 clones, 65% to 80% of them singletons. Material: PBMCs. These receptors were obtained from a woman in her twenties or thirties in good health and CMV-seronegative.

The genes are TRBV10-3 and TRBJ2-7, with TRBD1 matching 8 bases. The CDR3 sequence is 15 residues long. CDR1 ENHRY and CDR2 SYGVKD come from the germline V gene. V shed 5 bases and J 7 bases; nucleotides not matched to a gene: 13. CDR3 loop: CAISKRTGSGREQYF. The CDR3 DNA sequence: TGTGCCATCAGTAAAAGGACAGGGTCGGGTAGAGAGCAGTACTTC.

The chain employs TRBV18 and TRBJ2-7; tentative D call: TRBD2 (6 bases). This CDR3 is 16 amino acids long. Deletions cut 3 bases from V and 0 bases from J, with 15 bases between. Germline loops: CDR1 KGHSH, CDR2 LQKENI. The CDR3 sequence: CASSPVSGRSSYEQYF. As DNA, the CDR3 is TGTGCCAGCTCACCGGTTAGCGGAAGGAGCTCCTACGAGCAGTACTTC.

CDR3 DNA: TGTGCCAGCAGCCCCCCCAGGGAAGAGACCCAGTACTTC. Protein sequence: CASSPPREETQYF. The rearrangement joins TRBV7-9 to TRBJ2-5; the D gene is possibly TRBD1 (5 bases). The germline V and J ends were trimmed by 5 bases and 3 bases, with 10 bases remaining between them. The V gene's germline CDR1 is SEHNR and CDR2 FQNEAQ (reference sequence). There are 13 residues in the CDR3.

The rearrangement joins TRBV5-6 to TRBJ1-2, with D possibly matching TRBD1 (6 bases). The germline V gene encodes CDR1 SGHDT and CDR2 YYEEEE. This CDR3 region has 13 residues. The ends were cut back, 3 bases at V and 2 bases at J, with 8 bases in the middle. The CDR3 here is CASSSTGNYGYTF. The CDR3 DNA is TGTGCCAGCAGCTCCACAGGGAACTATGGCTACACCTTC.

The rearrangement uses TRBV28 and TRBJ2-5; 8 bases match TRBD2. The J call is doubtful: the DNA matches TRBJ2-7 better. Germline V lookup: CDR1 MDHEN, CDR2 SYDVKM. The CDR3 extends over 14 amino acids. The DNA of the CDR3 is TGTGCCAGCAGACAAAGCGGGAGCTCCTACGAGCAGTACTTC. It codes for CASRQSGSSYEQYF.

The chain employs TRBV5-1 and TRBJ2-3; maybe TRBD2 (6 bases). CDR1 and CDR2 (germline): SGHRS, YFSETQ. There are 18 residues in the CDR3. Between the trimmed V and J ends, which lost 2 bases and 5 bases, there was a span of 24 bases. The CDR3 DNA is TGCGCCAGCAGCTTTAAGGAGGGGAGCGGGTCCCTGGGAGATACGCAGTATTTT. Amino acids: CASSFKEGSGSLGDTQYF.

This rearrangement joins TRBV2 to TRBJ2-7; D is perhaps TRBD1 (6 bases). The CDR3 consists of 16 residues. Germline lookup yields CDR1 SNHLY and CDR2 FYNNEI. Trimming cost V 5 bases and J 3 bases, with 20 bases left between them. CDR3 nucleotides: TGTGCCAGCAGTCATCCCGGGACATTGGTGAACTACGAGCAGTACTTC. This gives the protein CASSHPGTLVNYEQYF.

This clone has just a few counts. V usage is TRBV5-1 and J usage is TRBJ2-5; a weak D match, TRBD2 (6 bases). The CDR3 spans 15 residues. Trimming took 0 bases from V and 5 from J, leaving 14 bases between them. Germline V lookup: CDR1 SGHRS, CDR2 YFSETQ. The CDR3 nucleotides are TGCGCCAGCAGCTTGGTTACTAGCCCGGGGGAGACCCAGTACTTC. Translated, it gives CASSLVTSPGETQYF.

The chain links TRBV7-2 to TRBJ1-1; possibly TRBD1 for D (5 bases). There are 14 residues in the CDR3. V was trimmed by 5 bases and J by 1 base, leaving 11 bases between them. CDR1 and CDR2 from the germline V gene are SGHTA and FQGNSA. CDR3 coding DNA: TGTGCCAGCAGCCGGGACGGGAGGAACACTGAAGCTTTCTTT. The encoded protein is CASSRDGRNTEAFF.

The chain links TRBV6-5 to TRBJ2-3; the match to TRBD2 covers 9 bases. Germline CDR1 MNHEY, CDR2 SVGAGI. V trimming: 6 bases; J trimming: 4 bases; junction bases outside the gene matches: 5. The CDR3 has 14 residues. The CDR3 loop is CASRPGLAPDTQYF. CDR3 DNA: TGTGCCAGCAGACCGGGACTAGCCCCAGATACGCAGTATTTT.

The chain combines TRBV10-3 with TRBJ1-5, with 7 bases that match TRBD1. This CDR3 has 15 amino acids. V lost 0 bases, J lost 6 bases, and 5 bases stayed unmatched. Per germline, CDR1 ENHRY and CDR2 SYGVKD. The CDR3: CAISESRQGAQPQHF. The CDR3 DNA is TGTGCCATCAGTGAGTCTCGACAGGGAGCTCAGCCCCAGCATTTT.

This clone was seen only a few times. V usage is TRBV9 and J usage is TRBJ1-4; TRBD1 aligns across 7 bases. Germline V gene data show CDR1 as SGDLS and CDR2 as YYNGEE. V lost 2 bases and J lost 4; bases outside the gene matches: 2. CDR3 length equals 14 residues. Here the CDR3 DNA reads TGTGCCAGCAGCGTCGGGACAGTTAATGAAAAACTGTTTTTT. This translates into CASSVGTVNEKLFF. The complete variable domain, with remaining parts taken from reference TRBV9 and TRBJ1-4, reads DSGVTQTPKHLITATGQRVTLRCSPRSGDLSVYWYQQSLDQGLQFLIQYYNGEERAKGNILERFSAQQFPDLHSELNLSSLELGDSALYFCASSVGTVNEKLFFGSGTQLSVL.

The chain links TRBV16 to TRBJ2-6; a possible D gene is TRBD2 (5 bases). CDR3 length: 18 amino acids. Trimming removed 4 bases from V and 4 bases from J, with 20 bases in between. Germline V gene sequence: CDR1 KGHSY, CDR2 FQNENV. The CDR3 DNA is TGTGCCAGCAGCCCATCCACGGGATCGGTGTTAGGGGCCAACGTCCTGACTTTC. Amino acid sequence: CASSPSTGSVLGANVLTF.

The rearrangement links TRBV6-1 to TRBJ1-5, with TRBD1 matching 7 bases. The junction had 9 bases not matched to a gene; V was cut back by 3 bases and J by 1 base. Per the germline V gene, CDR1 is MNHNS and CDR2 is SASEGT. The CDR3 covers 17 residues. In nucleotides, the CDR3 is TGTGCCAGCAGTGACCAATTGACAGGGCTGAGCAATCAGCCCCAGCATTTT. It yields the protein CASSDQLTGLSNQPQHF.

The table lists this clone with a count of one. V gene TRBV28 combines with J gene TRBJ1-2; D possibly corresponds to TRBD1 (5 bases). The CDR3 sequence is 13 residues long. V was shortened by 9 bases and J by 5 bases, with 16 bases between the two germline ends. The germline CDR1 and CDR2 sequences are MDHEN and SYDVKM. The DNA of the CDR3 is TGTGCCAGTTCACGGGGGGATCAATATGGCTACACCTTC. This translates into CASSRGDQYGYTF.

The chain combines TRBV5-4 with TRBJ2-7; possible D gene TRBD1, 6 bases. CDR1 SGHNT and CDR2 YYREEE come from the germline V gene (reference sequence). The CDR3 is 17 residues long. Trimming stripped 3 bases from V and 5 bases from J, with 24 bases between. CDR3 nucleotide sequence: TGTGCCAGCAGCTCGATACAGGGTCTATCAAATTTGCACGAGCAGTACTTC. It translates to CASSSIQGLSNLHEQYF.

The CDR3 region is CASSGLLGDSRSDTQYF. The DNA for the CDR3 is TGTGCCAGCAGCGGGTTACTTGGTGACTCCCGATCAGATACGCAGTATTTT. J is TRBJ2-3 and V is TRBV5-4, with unresolved D. V was pared by 4 bases and J by 4 bases, with 22 bases between. Looked up from germline, CDR1 is SGHNT and CDR2 is YYREEE (reference sequence). The CDR3 extends over 17 amino acids.

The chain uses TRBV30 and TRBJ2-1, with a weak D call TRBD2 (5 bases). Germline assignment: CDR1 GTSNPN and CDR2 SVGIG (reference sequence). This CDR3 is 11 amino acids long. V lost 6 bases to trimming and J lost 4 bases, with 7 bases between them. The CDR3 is CACEGYNEQFF. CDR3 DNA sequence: TGTGCCTGCGAGGGTTACAATGAGCAGTTCTTC.

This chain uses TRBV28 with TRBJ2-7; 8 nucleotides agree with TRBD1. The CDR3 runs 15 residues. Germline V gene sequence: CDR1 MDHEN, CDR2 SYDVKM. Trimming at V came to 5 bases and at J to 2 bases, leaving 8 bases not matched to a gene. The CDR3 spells CASSRRTGMTYEQYF. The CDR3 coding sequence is TGTGCCAGCAGTCGTCGGACAGGGATGACCTACGAGCAGTACTTC.

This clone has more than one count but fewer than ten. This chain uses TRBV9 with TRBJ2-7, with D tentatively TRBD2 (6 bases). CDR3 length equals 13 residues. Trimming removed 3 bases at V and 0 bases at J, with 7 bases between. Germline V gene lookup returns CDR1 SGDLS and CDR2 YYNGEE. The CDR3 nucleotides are TGTGCCAGCAGCGCCGGGAGCTCCTACGAGCAGTACTTC. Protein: CASSAGSSYEQYF.

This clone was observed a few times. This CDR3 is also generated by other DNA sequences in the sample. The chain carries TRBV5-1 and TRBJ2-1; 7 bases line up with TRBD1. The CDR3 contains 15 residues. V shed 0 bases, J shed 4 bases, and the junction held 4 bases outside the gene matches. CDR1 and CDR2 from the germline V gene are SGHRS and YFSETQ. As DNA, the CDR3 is TGCGCCAGCAGCTTGGGACAGGGCTCGTACAATGAGCAGTTCTTC. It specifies CASSLGQGSYNEQFF. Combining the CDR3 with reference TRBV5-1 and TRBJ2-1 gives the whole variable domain KAGVTQTPRYLIKTRGQQVTLSCSPISGHRSVSWYQQTPGQGLQFLFEYFSETQRNKGNFPGRFSGRQFSNSRSEMNVSTLELGDSALYLCASSLGQGSYNEQFFGPGTRLTVL.

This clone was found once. CDR3 residues: CASSTPGIEWTQYF. The CDR3 DNA reads as TGTGCCAGTAGCACCCCAGGGATCGAGTGGACCCAGTACTTC. The chain has TRBV19 and TRBJ2-5, with D possibly matching TRBD1 (5 bases). Trimming removed 6 bases at V and 7 bases at J, with 18 bases between. The CDR3 has 14 residues. CDR1 is LNHDA, CDR2 SQIVND, per germline (reference sequence). The entire variable domain, with the rest obtained from reference TRBV19 and TRBJ2-5, is as follows: DGGITQSPKYLFRKEGQNVTLSCEQNLNHDAMYWYRQDPGQGLRLIYYSQIVNDFQKGDIAEGYSVSREKKESFPLTVTSAQKNPTAFYLCASSTPGIEWTQYFGPGTRLLVL.